This T cell receptor (beta chain) comes out of a study of T cells in Graves' hyperthyroidism and ophthalmopathy. Study results and caveats: Most clonotypes expanded in the thyroid (above 0.001) were also present in blood.

This clonotype was recorded many times. Its cognate antigen is unknown. Germline V gene sequence: CDR1 SGHRS, CDR2 YFSETQ. V was pared by 4 bases and J by 3 bases, with 8 bases of the junction left unmatched. The CDR3 has 15 amino acids. RNA transcripts were the template for amplifying TCR beta CDR3 regions. TCR CDR3 regions were first amplified by RT-PCR with HTBI primers. MiXCR, applied by TCRdb to the multiplex PCR reads, yields one record per CDR3 protein. The sample lists about 420,000 distinct CDR3 sequences; about a sixth were seen once. This receptor was taken from a woman aged 18-29 years with Graves' hyperthyroidism. The sample comprised blood. The chain links TRBV5-1 to TRBJ1-2, with 8 bases lining up with TRBD1. The DNA of the CDR3 is TGCGCCAGCAGCGGCCGGACAGGGAAACACTATGGCTACACCTTC. Translated: CASSGRTGKHYGYTF.